A selection of T cell receptor beta chains follows, all from one sample in a study of identical twins. TCRdb re-analysed the 5' RACE reads in MiXCR, keeping a single row per CDR3 protein. The table lists about 210,000 distinct CDR3 sequences, around 10% of them singletons. Sequencing was carried out using memory (CD45RO+) T cells sorted from blood. The receptors come from a woman aged 18-29 years in good health. The CDR3 runs from the conserved cysteine through the conserved F or W. The D gene is left open where the match is weak. Size values are once, few and many counts, or a class for expanded clones, and some rows have none.

d_call	v_call	clone_size	j_call	cdr3_nt	cdr3_aa
.	TRBV3-1	few	TRBJ2-1	TGTGCCAGCAGCCAAGATGGTATTGCGGGAGAGCAGTTCTTC	CASSQDGIAGEQFF
.	TRBV20-1	.	TRBJ1-1	TGCAGTGCTTTCCGCCAACTCGGGAACACTGAAGCTTTCTTT	CSAFRQLGNTEAFF
.	TRBV20-1	many	TRBJ2-3	TGCAGTGCTAGAGGCAGCACAGATACGCAGTATTTT	CSARGSTDTQYF
TRBD1	TRBV9	few	TRBJ2-5	TGTGCCAGCAGCTCCCTCCCGGACAGGGTCCAGACCCAGTACTTC	CASSSLPDRVQTQYF
.	TRBV5-6	.	TRBJ1-2	TGTGCCAGCAGCTTGGCCGGTCAGGGCCATGGCTACACCTTC	CASSLAGQGHGYTF
.	TRBV7-9	few	TRBJ2-2	TGTGCCAGCAGCTTCGCGCGAGGCCCGAGCACCGGGGAGCTGTTTTTT	CASSFARGPSTGELFF
.	TRBV11-3	few	TRBJ2-1	TGTGCCAGCAGCTTAAGCGGTACAGGGTCCTACAATGAGCAGTTCTTC	CASSLSGTGSYNEQFF
TRBD1	TRBV20-1	.	TRBJ2-5	TGCAGTGCTAGTAGGGGGCTCGACCTTCTAGAGACCCAGTACTTC	CSASRGLDLLETQYF
.	TRBV4-2	few	TRBJ2-7	TGTGCCAGCAGCCAAGATAGAATCCACGAGCAGTACTTC	CASSQDRIHEQYF
TRBD2	TRBV20-1	few	TRBJ2-7	TGCAGTGTAAGGGAACTAGCGGGAGCCGAGCAGTACTTC	CSVRELAGAEQYF
TRBD1	TRBV20-1	.	TRBJ2-2	TGCAGTGTGTTAAGGGGGACAGTTTTAGGTTCGGGGGAGCTGTTTTTT	CSVLRGTVLGSGELFF
.	TRBV5-1	many	TRBJ2-7	TGCGCCAGCAGCTTCGGAACCGGGACGGCCTACGAGCAGTACTTC	CASSFGTGTAYEQYF
TRBD1	TRBV20-1	many	TRBJ1-2	TGCAGTGCTCATCGGGACAGAAGCGTCTATGGCTACACCTTC	CSAHRDRSVYGYTF
TRBD2	TRBV20-1	.	TRBJ2-3	TGCAGTCCCTATAGCGGGAATACGCAGTATTTT	CSPYSGNTQYF
.	TRBV12-3/TRBV12-4	.	TRBJ2-2	TGTGCCAGCATCGGTACCGCGGGGCGCACCGGGGAGCTGTTTTTT	CASIGTAGRTGELFF
.	TRBV2	many	TRBJ2-3	TGTGCCAGCAGCCCCCGGCCCCGGATTAGGTCGGATACGCAGTATTTT	CASSPRPRIRSDTQYF
.	TRBV6-5	many	TRBJ1-1	TGTGCCAGCAGTTACATCGGGCGCGGGACTGAAGCTTTCTTT	CASSYIGRGTEAFF
.	TRBV6-4	few	TRBJ2-1	TGTGCCAGCAGTGACTCTGAAAAATCCTACAATGAGCAGTTCTTC	CASSDSEKSYNEQFF
TRBD2	TRBV6-1	few	TRBJ2-5	TGTGCCTCGGGACTAGCGGGATCAGAGACCCAGTACTTC	CASGLAGSETQYF
.	TRBV29-1	many	TRBJ1-1	TGCAGCACCATCGCCTTGAACACTGAAGCTTTCTTT	CSTIALNTEAFF
.	TRBV2	.	TRBJ1-1	TGTGCCAGCAGTGGGAGCAAATCCGGACGGGCTTTCTTT	CASSGSKSGRAFF
.	TRBV24-1	few	TRBJ2-5	TGTGCCACCAGTGATTCGAGGACCCCAGACCAAGAGACCCAGTACTTC	CATSDSRTPDQETQYF
TRBD2	TRBV6-4	few	TRBJ2-7	TGTGCCAGCAGTGACCTGGGACTAGCGGTCTACGAGCAGTACTTC	CASSDLGLAVYEQYF
.	TRBV20-1	few	TRBJ2-6	TGCAGTGCTAGTCCGACCAGGGGGGGGAGCGGGGCCAACGTCCTGACTTTC	CSASPTRGGSGANVLTF
.	TRBV11-2	many	TRBJ2-7	TGTGCCAGCAGCTTAGTGGGTGACGGGGAGCAGTACTTC	CASSLVGDGEQYF
TRBD2	TRBV7-9	.	TRBJ2-3	TGTGCCAGCAGCCCAATGGAGCGGGGAGATACGCAGTATTTT	CASSPMERGDTQYF
.	TRBV20-1	.	TRBJ2-5	TGCAGTGCTAGAGATCAGGAGACCCAGTACTTC	CSARDQETQYF
.	TRBV6-1	few	TRBJ1-2	TGTGCCAGCCATCTTACACTTAACTATGGCTACACCTTC	CASHLTLNYGYTF
.	TRBV4-1	few	TRBJ1-1	TGCGCCAGCAGACAGGATCCCCACAAGAACACTGAAGCTTTCTTT	CASRQDPHKNTEAFF
.	TRBV27	many	TRBJ2-3	TGTGCCAGCAGTTTACGTCCTTTCACAGATACGCAGTATTTT	CASSLRPFTDTQYF
.	TRBV2	many	TRBJ1-1	TGTGCCAGCAGTGAAGGGACAGCAAAAAACACTGAAGCTTTCTTT	CASSEGTAKNTEAFF
TRBD2	TRBV6-5	few	TRBJ2-1	TGTGCCAGCAGTTTTATGCGAGCGGGGGGCCACAATGAGCAGTTCTTC	CASSFMRAGGHNEQFF
TRBD1	TRBV5-1	.	TRBJ2-2	TGCGCCAGCAGCAGGGGTCCGGGACAGGCCAATCTTCCGAACACCGGGGAGCTGTTTTTT	CASSRGPGQANLPNTGELFF
TRBD1	TRBV11-2	.	TRBJ2-7	TGTGCCAGCAGCCCCTGGGTGGCAGGGGGCTACGAGCAGTACTTC	CASSPWVAGGYEQYF
.	TRBV20-1	few	TRBJ1-2	TGCAGTGCCCCGGACGAAAACTATGGCTACACCTTC	CSAPDENYGYTF
TRBD1	TRBV6-1	.	TRBJ2-7	TGTGCCAGCAGAGGTCCGGGACAGGGAACCTACGAGCAGTACTTC	CASRGPGQGTYEQYF
.	TRBV18	.	TRBJ2-1	TGTGCCAGCTCACCCGAGGGCTATGAGCAGTTCTTC	CASSPEGYEQFF
.	TRBV20-1	.	TRBJ2-7	TGCAGTGCCCGTAAACAGGGAATTTACGAGCAGTACTTC	CSARKQGIYEQYF
TRBD2	TRBV6-1	many	TRBJ2-3	TGTGCCAGCAGCAGACTAGCGGGGGGCACAGATACGCAGTATTTT	CASSRLAGGTDTQYF
.	TRBV20-1	.	TRBJ2-5	TGCAGTGCTGAGCCCGAACCCGTAGGGGAGACCCAGTACTTC	CSAEPEPVGETQYF
.	TRBV12-3/TRBV12-4	.	TRBJ2-5	TGTGCCAGCAGTTTTTTGGGGTTTGAGACCCAGTACTTC	CASSFLGFETQYF
TRBD1	TRBV6-2/TRBV6-3	few	TRBJ1-1	TGTGCCAGCAGTCGAGGACAGGGTAAAGCTTTCTTT	CASSRGQGKAFF
.	TRBV2	many	TRBJ1-1	TGTGCCAGCAGTGAAGGGACTCGGCGGGCTTTCTTT	CASSEGTRRAFF
TRBD2	TRBV3-1	.	TRBJ2-7	TGTGCCAGCAGCAAAGCGGGGCTCTCCTACGAGCAGTACTTC	CASSKAGLSYEQYF
.	TRBV9	.	TRBJ2-1	TGTGCCAGCAGCACCAAAGCGATTCCGACTCCTAGCTCCTACAATGAGCAGTTCTTC	CASSTKAIPTPSSYNEQFF
TRBD1	TRBV20-1	.	TRBJ1-2	TGCAGTGCACCCTGGACAGGGGAGTCTGGCTACACCTTC	CSAPWTGESGYTF
TRBD2	TRBV7-8	.	TRBJ2-1	TGTGCCAGCTCCCCTCCCTTTAGCGGGGGGGCAGGTGAGCAGTTCTTC	CASSPPFSGGAGEQFF
.	TRBV11-2	many	TRBJ2-6	TGTGCCAGCAGCTTAGAGCTCTTCTCTGGGGCCAACGTCCTGACTTTC	CASSLELFSGANVLTF
TRBD1	TRBV6-2/TRBV6-3	few	TRBJ2-7	TGTGCCAGCACGCGGACAGGGAGCTACGAGCAGTACTTC	CASTRTGSYEQYF
.	TRBV6-1	few	TRBJ1-6	TGTGCCAGCACCCTTGACAGAAGCTATAATTCACCCCTCCACTTT	CASTLDRSYNSPLHF
.	TRBV2	many	TRBJ2-2	TGTGCCAGCAGTGAAAACAGGATAGACACCGGGGAGCTGTTTTTT	CASSENRIDTGELFF
.	TRBV7-9	.	TRBJ1-6	TGTGCCAGCAGCCCGGGAAGCTCCTATAATTCACCCCTCCACTTT	CASSPGSSYNSPLHF
TRBD1	TRBV20-1	few	TRBJ1-2	TGCAGTGCTGGACAGGGAAACTATGGCTACACCTTC	CSAGQGNYGYTF
.	TRBV5-1	many	TRBJ1-1	TGCGCCAGCAGCTTGGAGGGGAGGTACACTGAAGCTTTCTTT	CASSLEGRYTEAFF
.	TRBV5-1	many	TRBJ2-3	TGCGCCAGCAGCTTGGGAACGGGACTCCTCACAGATACGCAGTATTTT	CASSLGTGLLTDTQYF
TRBD1	TRBV6-1	.	TRBJ2-3	TGTGCCAGCACCGAAAACCTTTTGAGGGGGCAGGGGGATACGCAGTATTTT	CASTENLLRGQGDTQYF
.	TRBV7-9	.	TRBJ1-6	TGTGCCAGCAAGATGGGTGTAGGGAGGAATTCACCCCTCCACTTT	CASKMGVGRNSPLHF
.	TRBV20-1	few	TRBJ2-5	TGCAGTGCTAGGTCCCAGGGACGCCAGTACTTC	CSARSQGRQYF
.	TRBV6-1	.	TRBJ1-1	TGTGCCAGCAGAAAAGAACTAGGGACTTATGAAGCTTTCTTT	CASRKELGTYEAFF